This T cell receptor (beta chain) emerged from a study of T cell responses to AZD1222 COVID-19 vaccine. The overall study: Second-dose intervals of approximately 4 or approximately 12 weeks were pooled.

A remark on this clone: Antigen unknown.

Regarding the study as a whole: Elevations in Spike-specific TCR breadth and depth followed administration of two AZD1222 doses. Only a handful of AZD1222 recipients were seropositive at baseline.

The CDR3 loop spans 15 amino acids. Germline CDR1 is MNHEY and CDR2 is SMNVEV (reference sequence). Trimming pared 8 bases from V and 16 bases from J, leaving 30 bases between. Repertoires were generated with immunoSEQ multiplex PCR, while TCRdb's copy carries only in-frame clones and drops some. This repertoire shows over 100,000 clones, approximately 89% found once; its top ten account for over 7.5%. The sample was peripheral blood, taken on day 0 of AZD1222 vaccination. The chain combines TRBV27 with TRBJ2-1, with D maybe TRBD2 (10 bases). The sequence derives from an adult in good health. The DNA of the CDR3 is TGTGCCAGCGCGGAAACAGGGGGCAAAGGGACTAGCGACTTCTTC. Translation: CASAETGGKGTSDFF.